This T cell receptor (beta chain) was sequenced during a study of T-cell memory formation after mild COVID-19. Study details: The study found TCR clusters largely donor specific.

Using constant-segment primers, 5'RACE produced TCR alpha and TCR beta cDNA libraries carrying sample barcodes and UMIs. TCRdb processed the 5' RACE reads anew with MiXCR; each CDR3 protein has one entry. The sample records 400,000 or so distinct CDR3 sequences, 20% being singletons. Study outcomes and limitations: Memory sampled before infection contained some responding clones, suggesting cross-reactive memory joined.

The sample holds many counts of this clonotype. Its antigen is still unknown. The sequence derives from an adult woman who had mild COVID-19 (a few samples of this study predate the infection). Cell type and time point are not known. Source material: PBMCs or a T cell subset sorted from them (not recorded which).

The CDR3 reads CASSRSYEQYF. CDR3 DNA: TGTGCCAGCAGCCGGTCCTACGAGCAGTACTTC. The genes are TRBV7-2 and TRBJ2-7; D is unresolved. V was shortened by 5 bases and J by 1 base, with 3 bases between the two germline ends. The CDR3 is 11 amino acids. Germline CDR1 and CDR2: SGHTA and FQGNSA.